This passage covers 13 T cell receptor beta chains from one sample sequenced in a study of technical replicates of blood from a few donors. Sequenced by immunoSEQ multiplex PCR; TCRdb stores in-frame clones only, minus some. The sample lists tens of thousands of clones, around 87% seen once, with about 5.5% in the top ten. Sequencing was performed on PBMCs. Receptor source: a human donor in good health. Some clones in this sample may be carry-over from other donors' samples.

V gene TRBV4-1 combines with J gene TRBJ2-5; D might be TRBD1 (6 bases). The CDR3 consists of 13 residues. The germline V and J ends were trimmed by 5 bases and 3 bases, with 10 bases remaining between them. Germline V CDR1 and CDR2: MGHRA, YSYEKL. CDR3 nucleotides: TGCGCCAGCAGCACCAGGACAGAAGAGACCCAGTACTTC. Translated: CASSTRTEETQYF.

The chain has TRBV30 and TRBJ2-3; TRBD2 is a possible D gene (6 bases). The CDR3 consists of 14 residues. V was shortened by 2 bases and J by 2 bases, with 11 bases between the two germline ends. The germline CDR1 and CDR2 sequences are GTSNPN and SVGIG (reference sequence). In nucleotides, the CDR3 is TGTGCCTGGAGTTTGCGGGGAAACACAGATACGCAGTATTTT. Translation: CAWSLRGNTDTQYF.

The V and J genes are TRBV5-4 and TRBJ1-1; D may be TRBD1 (5 bases). CDR3 length: 15 amino acids. Germline V gene data show CDR1 as SGHNT and CDR2 as YYREEE (reference sequence). The V and J ends lost 7 bases and 3 bases respectively, with 19 bases between them. CDR3 nucleotide sequence: TGTGCCAGCTTACGCGGGGCACGTCAGGACACTGAAGCTTTCTTT. This codes for CASLRGARQDTEAFF.

This chain links TRBV25-1 with TRBJ2-3, with a tentative D call TRBD1 (5 bases). The length of the CDR3 is 15 residues. The ends were cut back, 3 bases at V and 4 bases at J, with 14 bases in the middle. Germline V gives CDR1 MGHDK, CDR2 SYGVNS. CDR3 sequence reads: CASSERTMTADTQYF. CDR3 DNA sequence: TGTGCCAGCAGTGAGCGGACAATGACAGCAGATACGCAGTATTTT.

CDR3 residues: CASSPRGQGYEQYF. The DNA for the CDR3 is TGTGCCAGCAGTCCCCGGGGACAGGGTTACGAGCAGTACTTC. This sequence joins TRBV25-1 and TRBJ2-7, with TRBD1 matching 9 bases. Germline assignment: CDR1 MGHDK and CDR2 SYGVNS. The CDR3 spans 14 residues. With V trimmed by 5 bases and J by 4 bases, 6 bases remained unmatched.

This sequence joins TRBV10-3 and TRBJ2-7, with TRBD1 identical over 10 bases. From germline, CDR1 is ENHRY and CDR2 SYGVKD. The CDR3 has 16 residues. V was pared by 6 bases and J by 6 bases, with 14 bases of the junction left unmatched. The CDR3 bases are TGTGCCATCAGGGGACAGGGGACTTCTTTTCGGTCCGAGCAGTACTTC. Amino acid sequence: CAIRGQGTSFRSEQYF.

The genes are TRBV2 and TRBJ1-2; D might be TRBD1 (6 bases). Germline V lookup: CDR1 SNHLY, CDR2 FYNNEI. The CDR3 length is 14 residues. Between the trimmed V and J ends, which lost 3 bases and 6 bases, there was a span of 14 bases. CDR3: CASSESWTDDGYTF. The CDR3 DNA sequence: TGTGCCAGCAGTGAGTCTTGGACAGACGATGGCTACACCTTC. Using reference TRBV2 and TRBJ1-2 for the parts outside the CDR3, the full variable domain is EPEVTQTPSHQVTQMGQEVILRCVPISNHLYFYWYRQILGQKVEFLVSFYNNEISEKSEIFDDQFSVERPDGSNFTLKIRSTKLEDSAMYFCASSESWTDDGYTFGSGTRLTVV.

The CDR3, as DNA: TGTGCCAGCAGTTACTCGGGCCAGATGTACTACGAGCAGTACTTC. Translating it yields CASSYSGQMYYEQYF. The V and J genes are TRBV6-6 and TRBJ2-7; D remains unclear. CDR3 length: 15 residues. CDR1 and CDR2 from the germline V gene are MNHNY and SVGAGI (reference sequence). Trimming took 0 bases from V and 3 from J, leaving 12 bases between them.

This clone is a singleton in its sample. This chain uses TRBV7-9 with TRBJ2-1; 8 bases agree with TRBD2. J was trimmed by 9 bases and V by 4 bases; bases with no gene match: 11. Looked up from germline, CDR1 is SEHNR and CDR2 is FQNEAQ (reference sequence). The CDR3 totals 15 residues. The CDR3 coding sequence is TGTGCCAGCAGCTGGGGCAGCGGGAGCCCTGGTGAGCAGTTCTTC. This encodes CASSWGSGSPGEQFF.

This chain uses TRBV19 with TRBJ1-2, with D maybe TRBD1 (6 bases). In germline, CDR1 is LNHDA, CDR2 SQIVND (reference sequence). This CDR3 region has 13 residues. The V end lost 4 bases, the J end lost 7 bases, and 13 bases lay between the germline ends. The CDR3 region is CASSRGRSGGYTF. CDR3 in DNA: TGTGCCAGTAGTAGGGGGCGTTCGGGTGGCTACACCTTC.

The chain's CDR3 is CATSRSTNEKLFF. CDR3 nucleotides: TGTGCCACTTCCAGATCAACTAATGAAAAACTGTTTTTT. This rearrangement joins TRBV5-4 to TRBJ1-4; D gene ambiguous. The CDR3 is 13 residues long. Trimming took off 9 bases at V and 0 bases at J, with 9 bases between the two ends. The V gene's germline CDR1 is SGHNT and CDR2 YYREEE (reference sequence).

A word on this clone: This CDR3 is also generated by other DNA sequences in the sample. The chain carries TRBV4-1 and TRBJ2-7; 7 nucleotides match TRBD1. CDR1 and CDR2 (germline): MGHRA, YSYEKL. V shed 0 bases and J 4 bases; nucleotides not matched to a gene: 6. This CDR3 is built from 15 residues. CDR3 nucleotides: TGCGCCAGCAGCCAAGATCCGGGGACAGATTACGAGCAGTACTTC. Translation gives CASSQDPGTDYEQYF.

J is TRBJ1-2 and V is TRBV5-4; 9 bases map to TRBD1. The V segment lost 4 bases and the J segment 4 bases; nucleotides outside the gene matches: 5. The CDR3 consists of 14 residues. Germline V gene sequence: CDR1 SGHNT, CDR2 YYREEE (reference sequence). The DNA for the CDR3 is TGTGCCAGCAGCCAAACACAGGGGGCCTATGGCTACACCTTC. Translating it yields CASSQTQGAYGYTF. The complete variable domain, with remaining parts taken from reference TRBV5-4 and TRBJ1-2, reads ETGVTQSPTHLIKTRGQQVTLRCSSQSGHNTVSWYQQALGQGPQFIFQYYREEENGRGNFPPRFSGLQFPNYSSELNVNALELDDSALYLCASSQTQGAYGYTFGSGTRLTVV.